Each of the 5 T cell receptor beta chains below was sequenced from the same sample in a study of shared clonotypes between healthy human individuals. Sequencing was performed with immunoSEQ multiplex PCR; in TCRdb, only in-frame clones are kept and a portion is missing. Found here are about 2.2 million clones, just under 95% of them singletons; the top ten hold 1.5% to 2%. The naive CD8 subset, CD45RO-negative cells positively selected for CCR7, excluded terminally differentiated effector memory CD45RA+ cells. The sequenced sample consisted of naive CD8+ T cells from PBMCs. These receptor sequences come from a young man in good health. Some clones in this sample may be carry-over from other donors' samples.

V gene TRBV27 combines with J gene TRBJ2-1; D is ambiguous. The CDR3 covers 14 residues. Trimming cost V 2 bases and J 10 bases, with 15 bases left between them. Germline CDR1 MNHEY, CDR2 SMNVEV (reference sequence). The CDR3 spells CASSLSGPSREQFF. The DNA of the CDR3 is TGTGCCAGCAGTTTAAGTGGCCCCAGCCGCGAGCAGTTCTTC.

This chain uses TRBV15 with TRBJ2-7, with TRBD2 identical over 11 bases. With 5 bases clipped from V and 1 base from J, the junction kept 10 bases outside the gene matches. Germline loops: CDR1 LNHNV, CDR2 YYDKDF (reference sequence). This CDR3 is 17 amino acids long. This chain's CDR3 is CATSALPVAGGSYEQYF. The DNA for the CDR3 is TGTGCCACCAGCGCACTGCCAGTAGCGGGAGGGTCCTACGAGCAGTACTTC.

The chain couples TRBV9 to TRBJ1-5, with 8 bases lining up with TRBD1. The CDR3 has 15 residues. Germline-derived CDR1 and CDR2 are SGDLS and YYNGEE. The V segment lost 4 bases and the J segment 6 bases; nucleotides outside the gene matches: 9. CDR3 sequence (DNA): TGTGCCAGCAGCCCAGGGGCAGGGGGCACTCAGCCCCAGCATTTT. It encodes CASSPGAGGTQPQHF.

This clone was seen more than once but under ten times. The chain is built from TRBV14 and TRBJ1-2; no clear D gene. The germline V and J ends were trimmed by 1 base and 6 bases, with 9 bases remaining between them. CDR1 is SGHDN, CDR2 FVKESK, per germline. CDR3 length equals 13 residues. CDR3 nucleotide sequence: TGTGCCAGCAGCCAAGCTTTAGGGCATGGCTACACCTTC. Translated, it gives CASSQALGHGYTF.

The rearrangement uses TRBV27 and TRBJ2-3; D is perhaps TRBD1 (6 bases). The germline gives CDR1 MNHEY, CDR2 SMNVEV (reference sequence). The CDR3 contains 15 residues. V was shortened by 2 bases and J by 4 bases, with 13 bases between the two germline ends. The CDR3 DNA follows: TGTGCCAGCAGTTTAATGGGGTCAGGGGCAGATACGCAGTATTTT. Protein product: CASSLMGSGADTQYF.